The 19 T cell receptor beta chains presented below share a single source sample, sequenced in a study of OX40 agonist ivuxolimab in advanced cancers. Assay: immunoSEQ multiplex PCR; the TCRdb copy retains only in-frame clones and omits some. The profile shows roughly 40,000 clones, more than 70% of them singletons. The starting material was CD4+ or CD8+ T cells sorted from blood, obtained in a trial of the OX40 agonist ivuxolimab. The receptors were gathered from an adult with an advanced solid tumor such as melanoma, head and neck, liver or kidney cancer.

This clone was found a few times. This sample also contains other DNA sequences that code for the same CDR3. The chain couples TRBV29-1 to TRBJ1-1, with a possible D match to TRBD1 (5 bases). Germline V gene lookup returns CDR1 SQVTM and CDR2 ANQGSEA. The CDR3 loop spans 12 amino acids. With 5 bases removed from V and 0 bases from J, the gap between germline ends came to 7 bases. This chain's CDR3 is CSVTGLNTEAFF. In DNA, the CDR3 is TGCAGCGTTACGGGACTGAACACTGAAGCTTTCTTT.

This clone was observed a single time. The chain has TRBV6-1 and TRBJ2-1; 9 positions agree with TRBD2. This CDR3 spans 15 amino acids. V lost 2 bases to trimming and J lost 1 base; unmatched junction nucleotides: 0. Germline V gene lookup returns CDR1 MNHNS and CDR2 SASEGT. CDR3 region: CASSESGGSYNEQFF. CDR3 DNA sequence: TGTGCCAGCAGTGAAAGCGGGGGGTCCTACAATGAGCAGTTCTTC.

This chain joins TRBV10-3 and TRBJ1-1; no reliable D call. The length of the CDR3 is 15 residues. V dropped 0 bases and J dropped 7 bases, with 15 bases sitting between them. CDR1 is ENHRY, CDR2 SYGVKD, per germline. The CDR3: CAISESGEGLVEAFF. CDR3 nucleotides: TGTGCCATCAGTGAGTCAGGCGAGGGTTTGGTTGAAGCTTTCTTT.

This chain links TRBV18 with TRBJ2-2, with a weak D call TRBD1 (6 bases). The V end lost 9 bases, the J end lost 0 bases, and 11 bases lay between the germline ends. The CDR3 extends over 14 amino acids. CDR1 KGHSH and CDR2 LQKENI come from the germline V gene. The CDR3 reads CASPGHTNTGELFF. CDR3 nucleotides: TGTGCCAGTCCGGGACACACGAACACCGGGGAGCTGTTTTTT.

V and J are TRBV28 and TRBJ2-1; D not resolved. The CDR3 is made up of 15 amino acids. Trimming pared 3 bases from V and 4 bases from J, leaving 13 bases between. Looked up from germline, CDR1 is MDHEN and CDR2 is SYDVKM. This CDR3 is CASSLPSSRYNEQFF. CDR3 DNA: TGTGCCAGCAGTTTGCCTAGTTCGAGATACAATGAGCAGTTCTTC.

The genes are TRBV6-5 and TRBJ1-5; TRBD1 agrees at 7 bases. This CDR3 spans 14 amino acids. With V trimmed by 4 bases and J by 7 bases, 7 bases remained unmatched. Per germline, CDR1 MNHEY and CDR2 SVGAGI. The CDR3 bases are TGTGCCAGCAGTTCCGCAGGGGGAAGACAGCCCCAGCATTTT. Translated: CASSSAGGRQPQHF.

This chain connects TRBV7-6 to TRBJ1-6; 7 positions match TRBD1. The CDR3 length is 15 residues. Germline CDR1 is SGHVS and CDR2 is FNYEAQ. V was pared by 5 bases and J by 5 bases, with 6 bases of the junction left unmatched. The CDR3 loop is CASSRGQAHNSPLHF. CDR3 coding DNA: TGTGCCAGCAGCCGCGGACAGGCTCATAATTCACCCCTCCACTTT.

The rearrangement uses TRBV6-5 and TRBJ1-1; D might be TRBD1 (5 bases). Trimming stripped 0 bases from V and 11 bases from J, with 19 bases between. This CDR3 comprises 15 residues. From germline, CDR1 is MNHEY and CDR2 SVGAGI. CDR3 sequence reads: CASSYSDSGAPVAFF. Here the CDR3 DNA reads TGTGCCAGCAGTTACTCCGACAGTGGAGCCCCTGTGGCTTTCTTT.

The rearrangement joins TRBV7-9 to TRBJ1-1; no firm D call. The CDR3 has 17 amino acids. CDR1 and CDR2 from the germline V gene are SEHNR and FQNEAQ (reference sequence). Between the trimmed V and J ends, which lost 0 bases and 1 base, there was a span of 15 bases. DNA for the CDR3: TGTGCCAGCAGCTTAGCCCTACGAGTGACGCCGAACACTGAAGCTTTCTTT. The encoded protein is CASSLALRVTPNTEAFF.

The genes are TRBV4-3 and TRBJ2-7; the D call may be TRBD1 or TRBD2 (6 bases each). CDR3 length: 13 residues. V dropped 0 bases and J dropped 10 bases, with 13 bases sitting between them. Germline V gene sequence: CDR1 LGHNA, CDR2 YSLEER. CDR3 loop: CASSQDWGAPQYF. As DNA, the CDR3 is TGCGCCAGCAGCCAAGACTGGGGGGCGCCCCAGTACTTC.

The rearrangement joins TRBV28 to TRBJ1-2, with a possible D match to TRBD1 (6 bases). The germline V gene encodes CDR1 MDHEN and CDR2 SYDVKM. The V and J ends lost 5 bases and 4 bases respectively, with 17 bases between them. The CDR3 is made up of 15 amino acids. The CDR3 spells CASSRGRRGPYGYTF. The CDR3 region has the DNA TGTGCCAGCAGTCGGGGACGACGGGGGCCCTATGGCTACACCTTC.

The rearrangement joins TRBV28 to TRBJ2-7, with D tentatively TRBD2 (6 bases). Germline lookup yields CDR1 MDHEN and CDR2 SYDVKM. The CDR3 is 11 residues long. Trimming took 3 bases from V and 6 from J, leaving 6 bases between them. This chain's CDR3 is CASSLGGEQYF. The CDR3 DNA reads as TGTGCCAGCAGTTTGGGGGGCGAGCAGTACTTC.

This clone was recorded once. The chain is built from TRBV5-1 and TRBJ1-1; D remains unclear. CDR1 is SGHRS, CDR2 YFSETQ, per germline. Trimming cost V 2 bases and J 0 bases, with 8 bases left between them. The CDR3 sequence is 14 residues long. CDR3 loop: CASSFDQMNTEAFF. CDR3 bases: TGCGCCAGCAGCTTTGACCAGATGAACACTGAAGCTTTCTTT.

CDR3 nucleotides: TGTGCCAGCAGCCAAGTCCCGGGACAGGGAATGAACACTGAAGCTTTCTTT. Translating it yields CASSQVPGQGMNTEAFF. This sequence joins TRBV7-6 and TRBJ1-1; 9 bases are shared with TRBD1. CDR1 is SGHVS, CDR2 FNYEAQ, per germline. The CDR3 is made up of 17 amino acids. The J segment lost 0 bases and the V segment lost 5 bases, leaving 10 bases of the junction unmatched.

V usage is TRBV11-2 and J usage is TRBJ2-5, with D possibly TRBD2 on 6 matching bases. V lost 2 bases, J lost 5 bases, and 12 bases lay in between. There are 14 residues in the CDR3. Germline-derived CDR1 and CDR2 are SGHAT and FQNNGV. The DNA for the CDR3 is TGTGCCAGCAGCTTATGGACGGAGGGCGAGACCCAGTACTTC. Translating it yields CASSLWTEGETQYF.

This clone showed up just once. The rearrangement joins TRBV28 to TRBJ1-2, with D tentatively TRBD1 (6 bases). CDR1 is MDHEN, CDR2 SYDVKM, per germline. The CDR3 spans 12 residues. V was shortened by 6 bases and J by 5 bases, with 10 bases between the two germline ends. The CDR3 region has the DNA TGTGCCAGCAGGCAGGGGTATTATGGCTACACCTTC. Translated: CASRQGYYGYTF.

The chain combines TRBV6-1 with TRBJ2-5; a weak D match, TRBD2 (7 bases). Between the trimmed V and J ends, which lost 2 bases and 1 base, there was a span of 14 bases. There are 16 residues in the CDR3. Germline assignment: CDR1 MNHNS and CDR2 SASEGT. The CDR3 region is CASSEHGGGSQETQYF. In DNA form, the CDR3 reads TGTGCCAGCAGTGAACATGGGGGGGGCAGCCAAGAGACCCAGTACTTC.

CDR3 nucleotide sequence: TGCGCCAGCAGCCAAGAAGGCTTCGGAGGGACTGAAGCTTTCTTT. As protein: CASSQEGFGGTEAFF. The V gene is TRBV4-1, the J gene TRBJ1-1, with D unclear. Deletions cut 0 bases from V and 5 bases from J, with 13 bases between. The CDR3 extends over 15 amino acids. CDR1 MGHRA and CDR2 YSYEKL come from the germline V gene.

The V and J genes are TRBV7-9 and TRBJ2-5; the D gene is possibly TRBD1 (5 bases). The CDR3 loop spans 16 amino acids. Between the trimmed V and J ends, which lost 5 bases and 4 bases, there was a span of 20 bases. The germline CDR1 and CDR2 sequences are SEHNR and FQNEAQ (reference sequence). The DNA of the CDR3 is TGTGCCAGCAGCCCGCGTCCGATAGGGGTCGGAGAGACCCAGTACTTC. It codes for CASSPRPIGVGETQYF.